This TCR beta chain was observed in a study of T cells after posttransplantation cyclophosphamide. This CDR3 comprises 14 residues. V lost 1 base to trimming and J lost 7 bases, with 11 bases between them. Per germline, CDR1 SGHAT and CDR2 FQDESV (reference sequence). A remark on this clone: Its antigen is undetermined.

Study-wide results and limits: Tissue-infiltrating T cells from skin or gut overlapped little with blood T cells. TRB clonality was highly associated with recipient CMV seropositivity and reactivation. Donor CD8+ memory clones often dominated recipient blood repertoires at later times.

The data were produced by immunoSEQ multiplex PCR, yet TCRdb's version contains in-frame clones alone and is incomplete. Altogether some 53,000 clones are present, just over 85% being singletons, with the ten largest covering approximately 3%. The receptor's source is a man aged 25 to 40 with a blood cancer, CMV-positive, and with a related stem cell donor. Sequenced sample: PBMCs. J is TRBJ1-5 and V is TRBV11-1, with unresolved D. The CDR3 loop is CASSLDSTGQPQHF. For the CDR3, the DNA is TGTGCCAGCAGCTTAGACTCTACGGGACAGCCCCAGCATTTT.